A single sample is the source of the 9 T cell receptor beta chains below, sequenced in a study of blood T cell repertoires in COVID-19 (dated by TCRdb to 2020 to 2021). Library preparation used the immunoSEQ multiplex PCR assay. Entries here come from immuneACCESS through TCRdb and include only in-frame sequences with V and J called. Some clones fail to appear in such tables; in the studies checked, an unresolved V gene covers under half of the shortfall, and the cause of the remainder is unknown. In this sample the table shows about 46,000 clones, around 86% of which occur a single time. In total, the top ten clones hold around 3.1% of the sample. The sample taken for sequencing was PBMCs or T cells enriched from blood (not recorded which). These receptor sequences come from a woman between 45 and 65 years old who had recovered from COVID-19.

This rearrangement joins TRBV6-1 to TRBJ1-5, with 7 bases that match TRBD1. After removal of 3 bases from V and 6 bases from J, the junction contained 2 bases not matched to a gene. The CDR3 extends over 13 amino acids. The germline CDR1 and CDR2 sequences are MNHNS and SASEGT. CDR3 nucleotide sequence: TGTGCCAGCAGTGAGTACAGGGGTCAGCCCCAGCATTTT. Residues: CASSEYRGQPQHF.

The chain has TRBV19 and TRBJ2-6, with a tentative D call TRBD1 (6 bases). Germline CDR1 reads LNHDA; CDR2 reads SQIVND (reference sequence). This CDR3 is 16 amino acids long. Between the trimmed V and J ends, which lost 2 bases and 2 bases, there was a span of 10 bases. In DNA, the CDR3 is TGTGCCAGTAGTATATGGGGACAAACTGGGGCCAACGTCCTGACTTTC. Its translation is CASSIWGQTGANVLTF.

In regard to this clone: This same CDR3 is encoded by further DNA sequences in the sample. The chain uses TRBV28 and TRBJ2-7, with 7 bases matching TRBD1. Per germline, CDR1 MDHEN and CDR2 SYDVKM. V trimming: 8 bases; J trimming: 4 bases; junction bases outside the gene matches: 5. The CDR3 runs to 12 residues. The CDR3 nucleotides are TGTGCCAGCCGACAGGGCCCTTACGAGCAGTACTTC. Amino acids: CASRQGPYEQYF.

The table lists this clone with a count of one. CDR3: CASSLRVIGYFSGELFF. In DNA, the CDR3 is TGTGCCAGTAGTCTTCGGGTAATCGGGTATTTCTCCGGGGAGCTGTTTTTT. V and J are TRBV19 and TRBJ2-2, with D hard to call. Germline V lookup: CDR1 LNHDA, CDR2 SQIVND (reference sequence). This CDR3 contains 17 residues. V was cut by 5 bases and J by 6 bases, with 22 bases left in between. The entire variable domain, with the rest obtained from reference TRBV19 and TRBJ2-2, is as follows: DGGITQSPKYLFRKEGQNVTLSCEQNLNHDAMYWYRQDPGQGLRLIYYSQIVNDFQKGDIAEGYSVSREKKESFPLTVTSAQKNPTAFYLCASSLRVIGYFSGELFFGEGSRLTVL.

The chain recombines TRBV7-2 with TRBJ1-2, with D unresolved. This CDR3 is 15 amino acids long. V lost 1 base and J lost 4, with 13 bases in between. Germline lookup yields CDR1 SGHTA and CDR2 FQGNSA. In DNA form, the CDR3 reads TGTGCCAGCAGCTTAGAAAGCCAAATTCCCTATGGCTACACCTTC. Its protein product is CASSLESQIPYGYTF.

This clone was seen just once. The chain has TRBV5-5 and TRBJ1-4, with 10 bases matching TRBD1. Trimming at V came to 3 bases and at J to 7 bases, leaving 6 bases not matched to a gene. In germline, CDR1 is SGHKS, CDR2 YYEKEE (reference sequence). The CDR3 loop spans 15 amino acids. The CDR3 spells CASSSTTGGVEKLFF. The CDR3 DNA reads as TGTGCCAGCAGCTCAACGACAGGGGGCGTTGAAAAACTGTTTTTT.

The gene calls are TRBV12-3 or TRBV12-4 and TRBJ1-5; no definite D call. V lost 5 bases and J lost 4, with 6 bases in between. This CDR3 spans 12 amino acids. For the CDR3, the DNA is TGTGCCAGCAGTATGAGTAATCAGCCCCAGCATTTT. It specifies CASSMSNQPQHF.

This chain joins TRBV19 and TRBJ2-2; tentative D call: TRBD1 (5 bases). The CDR3 spans 16 residues. The V end was cut by 7 bases, the J end by 2 bases, with 17 bases between. The germline V gene has CDR1 LNHDA and CDR2 SQIVND (reference sequence). The CDR3 here is CASTLIWGRNTGELFF. CDR3 bases: TGTGCCAGTACCCTCATATGGGGCCGCAACACCGGGGAGCTGTTTTTT.

This rearrangement joins TRBV6-5 to TRBJ1-1; the D is unclear. This CDR3 has 15 amino acids. V was trimmed by 5 bases and J by 4 bases, leaving 17 bases between them. Germline values: CDR1 MNHEY, CDR2 SVGAGI. The CDR3 DNA follows: TGTGCCAGCAGTAGAGTTACGGGCGGGTCCACTGAAGCTTTCTTT. This translates into CASSRVTGGSTEAFF.